The rows below give T cell receptor beta chains drawn from one sample of a study of beta chain features in type 1 diabetes. Clones were read by immunoSEQ multiplex PCR, and TCRdb kept only the in-frame ones, dropping some. Of about 350,000 clones detected, roughly a fifth appear once; the ten largest clones hold around 0.044%. Material: naive CD4+ T cells from blood. The receptors here all came from a woman aged 18 to 35 in good health. The CDR3 runs from the conserved cysteine through the conserved F or W. Only part of the rows carry a size: once, few, many, or a class if the clone is expanded.

TRBJ1-4 NA TRBV4-3 CASSQVGLGTATNEKLFF
TRBJ2-7 NA TRBV5-1 CASSYGGAYEQYF
TRBJ1-2 NA TRBV5-4 CASSLDGQGAGGYTF
TRBJ2-7 few TRBV9 CASSGGHSYEQYF
TRBJ2-7 few TRBV9 CASSVEWDSSYEQYF
TRBJ2-7 NA TRBV13 CASSIRLTEQYF
TRBJ2-2 few TRBV5-6 CASSFGGWTGELFF
TRBJ2-3 NA TRBV27 CASSPTSGRGTDTQYF
TRBJ2-7 NA TRBV18 CASSPTGGYRYEQYF
TRBJ2-1 few TRBV30 CAWSNLGLYNEQFF
TRBJ1-1 few TRBV14 CASSRQGYTEAFF
TRBJ1-1 few TRBV29-1 CSVVGGAGTEAFF
TRBJ2-7 NA TRBV13 CASSFRYEQYF